This T cell receptor (beta chain) was recovered during a study of T cells after posttransplantation cyclophosphamide. Using immunoSEQ multiplex PCR, the repertoire was profiled, and TCRdb retains in-frame clones only, with some absent. The sample holds about 53,000 clones, about 86% seen once. The receptor comes from a man aged 30-40 years with a blood cancer, CMV-positive, and with a related stem cell donor. Input material: PBMCs.

The CDR3: CASSSIWQALQETQYF. The DNA of the CDR3 is TGTGCCAGCAGCTCGATTTGGCAGGCCCTCCAAGAGACCCAGTACTTC. The rearrangement links TRBV5-5 to TRBJ2-5; no clear D. V lost 3 bases and J lost 1, with 16 bases in between. Looked up from germline, CDR1 is SGHKS and CDR2 is YYEKEE (reference sequence). The CDR3 covers 16 residues.